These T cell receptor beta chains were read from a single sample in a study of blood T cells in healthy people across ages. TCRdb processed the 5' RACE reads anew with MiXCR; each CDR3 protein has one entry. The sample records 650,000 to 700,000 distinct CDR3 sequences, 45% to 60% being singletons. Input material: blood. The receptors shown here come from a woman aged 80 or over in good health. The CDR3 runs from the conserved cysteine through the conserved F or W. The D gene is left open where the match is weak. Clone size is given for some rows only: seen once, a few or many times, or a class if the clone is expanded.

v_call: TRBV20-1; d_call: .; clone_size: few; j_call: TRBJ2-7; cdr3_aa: CSANAGPYGQYF; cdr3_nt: TGCAGTGCGAACGCCGGCCCTTACGGGCAGTACTTC
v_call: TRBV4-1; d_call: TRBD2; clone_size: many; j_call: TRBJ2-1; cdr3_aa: CASSAIGTSYEQFF; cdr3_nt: TGCGCCAGCAGCGCAATCGGGACTAGCTATGAGCAGTTCTTC
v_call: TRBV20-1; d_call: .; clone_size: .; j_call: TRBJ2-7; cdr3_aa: CSARGAVYEQYF; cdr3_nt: TGCAGTGCACGGGGGGCAGTCTACGAGCAGTACTTC
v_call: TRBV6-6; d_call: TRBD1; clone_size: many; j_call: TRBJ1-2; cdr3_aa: CASSPGGTSYGYTF; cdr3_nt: TGTGCCAGCAGCCCAGGGGGAACCTCCTATGGCTACACCTTC
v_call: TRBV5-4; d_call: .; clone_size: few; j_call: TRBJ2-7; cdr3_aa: CASSLGGGNNEQYF; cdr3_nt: TGTGCCAGCAGCTTGGGAGGGGGTAACAATGAGCAGTACTTC
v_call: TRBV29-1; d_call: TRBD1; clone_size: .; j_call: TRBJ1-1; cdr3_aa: CSVDRGYLLNTEAFF; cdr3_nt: TGCAGCGTTGACAGGGGGTACCTTCTGAACACTGAAGCTTTCTTT
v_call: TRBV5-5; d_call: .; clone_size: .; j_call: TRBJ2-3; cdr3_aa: CASSVTGSDTQYF; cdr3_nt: TGTGCCAGCAGCGTAACGGGGTCAGATACGCAGTATTTT
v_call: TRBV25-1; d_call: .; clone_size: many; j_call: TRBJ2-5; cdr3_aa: CASSQEETQYF; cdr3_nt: TGTGCCAGCAGCCAAGAGGAGACCCAGTACTTC
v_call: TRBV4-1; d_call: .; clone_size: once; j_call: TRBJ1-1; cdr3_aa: CASSQVQGMNTEAFF; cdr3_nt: TGCGCCAGCAGCCAAGTTCAGGGCATGAACACTGAAGCTTTCTTT
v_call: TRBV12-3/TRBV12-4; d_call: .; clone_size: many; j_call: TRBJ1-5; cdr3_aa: CASSLVGGIQPQHF; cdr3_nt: TGTGCCAGCAGTTTAGTAGGGGGAATTCAGCCCCAGCATTTT
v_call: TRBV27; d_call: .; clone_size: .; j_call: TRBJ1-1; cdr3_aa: CASSQSRGGASNTEAFF; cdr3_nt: TGTGCCAGCAGCCAATCCCGTGGAGGGGCTTCGAACACTGAAGCTTTCTTT
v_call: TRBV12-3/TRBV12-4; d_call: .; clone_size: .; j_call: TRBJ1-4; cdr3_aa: CASRPRTVTGKLFF; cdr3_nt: TGTGCCAGCAGGCCCCGAACCGTGACGGGAAAACTGTTTTTT
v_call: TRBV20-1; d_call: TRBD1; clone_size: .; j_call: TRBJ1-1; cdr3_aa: CSARDPGQLNTEAFF; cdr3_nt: TGCAGTGCTAGAGATCCGGGACAGTTGAACACTGAAGCTTTCTTT
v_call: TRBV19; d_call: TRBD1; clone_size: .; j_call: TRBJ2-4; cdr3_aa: CASSHPRQGKNIQYF; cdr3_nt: TGTGCCAGTAGTCACCCACGACAGGGGAAAAACATTCAGTACTTC
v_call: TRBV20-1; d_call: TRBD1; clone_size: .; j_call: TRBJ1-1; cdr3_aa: CSARGGVDRAVTETFF; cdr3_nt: TGCAGTGCTAGAGGTGGAGTGGACAGGGCTGTCACTGAAACTTTCTTT
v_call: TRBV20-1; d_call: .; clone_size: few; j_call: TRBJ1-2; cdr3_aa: CSARHRISLYGYTF; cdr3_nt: TGCAGTGCTAGACACAGGATCTCGCTATATGGCTACACCTTC
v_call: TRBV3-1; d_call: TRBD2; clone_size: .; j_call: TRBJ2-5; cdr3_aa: CASSQEGTSGGTQETQYF; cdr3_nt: TGTGCCAGCAGCCAAGAGGGGACTAGCGGGGGGACCCAAGAGACCCAGTACTTC